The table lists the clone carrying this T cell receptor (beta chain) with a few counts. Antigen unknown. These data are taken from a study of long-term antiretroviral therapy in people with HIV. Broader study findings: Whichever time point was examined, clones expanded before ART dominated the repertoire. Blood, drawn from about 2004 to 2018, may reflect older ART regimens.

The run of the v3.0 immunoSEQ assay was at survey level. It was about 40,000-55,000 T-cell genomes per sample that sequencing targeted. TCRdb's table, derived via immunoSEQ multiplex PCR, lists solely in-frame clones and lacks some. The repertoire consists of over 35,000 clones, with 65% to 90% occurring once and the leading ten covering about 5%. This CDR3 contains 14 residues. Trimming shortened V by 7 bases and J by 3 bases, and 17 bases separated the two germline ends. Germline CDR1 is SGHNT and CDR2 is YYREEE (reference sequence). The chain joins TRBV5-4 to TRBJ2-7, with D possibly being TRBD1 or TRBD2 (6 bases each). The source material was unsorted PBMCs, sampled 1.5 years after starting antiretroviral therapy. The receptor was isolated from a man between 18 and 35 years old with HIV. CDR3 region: CASSWAGGSYEQYF. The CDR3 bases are TGTGCCAGCTCATGGGCCGGGGGCAGCTACGAGCAGTACTTC.